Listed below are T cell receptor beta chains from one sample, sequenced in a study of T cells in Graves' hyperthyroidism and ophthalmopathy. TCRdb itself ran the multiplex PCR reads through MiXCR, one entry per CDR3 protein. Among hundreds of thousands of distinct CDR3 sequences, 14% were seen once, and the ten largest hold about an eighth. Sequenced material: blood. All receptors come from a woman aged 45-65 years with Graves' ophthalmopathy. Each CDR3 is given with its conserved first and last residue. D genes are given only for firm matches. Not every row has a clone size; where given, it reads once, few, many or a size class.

cdr3_aa: CASSINPTSGPLDEQFF
cdr3_nt: TGTGCCAGCAGCATAAACCCGACTAGCGGGCCGTTGGATGAGCAGTTCTTC
clone_size: few
v_call: TRBV9
d_call: TRBD2
j_call: TRBJ2-1

cdr3_aa: CASSRGLAGFHGEQFF
cdr3_nt: TGTGCCAGCAGCCGTGGACTAGCGGGATTTCATGGTGAGCAGTTCTTC
clone_size: many
v_call: TRBV7-9
d_call: TRBD2
j_call: TRBJ2-1

cdr3_aa: CASSQGAVDTEAFF
cdr3_nt: TGTGCCAGCAGCCAGGGGGCTGTGGACACTGAAGCTTTCTTT
clone_size: -
v_call: TRBV7-9
d_call: TRBD1
j_call: TRBJ1-1

cdr3_aa: CASSPFSGTSGRSGELFF
cdr3_nt: TGTGCCAGCAGCCCATTTTCTGGAACTAGCGGGAGGTCCGGGGAGCTGTTTTTT
clone_size: -
v_call: TRBV27
d_call: TRBD2
j_call: TRBJ2-2

cdr3_aa: CASSHNGGRADTQYF
cdr3_nt: TGTGCCAGCAGTCACAATGGGGGCCGCGCAGATACGCAGTATTTT
clone_size: -
v_call: TRBV6-5
d_call: -
j_call: TRBJ2-3

cdr3_aa: CASSDKSEGRLTDTQYF
cdr3_nt: TGTGCCAGCAGTGATAAGTCGGAAGGGCGGCTCACAGATACGCAGTATTTT
clone_size: many
v_call: TRBV6-1
d_call: -
j_call: TRBJ2-3

cdr3_aa: CASSLFSGAYSNQPQHF
cdr3_nt: TGTGCCAGCAGTTTATTTTCTGGGGCCTATAGCAATCAGCCCCAGCATTTT
clone_size: -
v_call: TRBV28
d_call: -
j_call: TRBJ1-5

cdr3_aa: CASRDRRTAGGTDTQYF
cdr3_nt: TGTGCCAGCAGGGACCGGCGAACAGCGGGAGGGACAGATACGCAGTATTTT
clone_size: many
v_call: TRBV6-1
d_call: TRBD2
j_call: TRBJ2-3

cdr3_aa: CSARDQETQYF
cdr3_nt: TGCAGCGCCAGAGACCAAGAGACCCAGTACTTC
clone_size: many
v_call: TRBV29-1
d_call: -
j_call: TRBJ2-5

cdr3_aa: CASSLSSGVGGRERYF
cdr3_nt: TGTGCCAGCAGTTTATCCTCAGGGGTGGGGGGGCGGGAGCGGTACTTC
clone_size: -
v_call: TRBV27
d_call: -
j_call: TRBJ2-7

cdr3_aa: CASSLWRGQETQYF
cdr3_nt: TGTGCCAGCAGTTTATGGAGAGGCCAAGAGACCCAGTACTTC
clone_size: few
v_call: TRBV27
d_call: -
j_call: TRBJ2-5

cdr3_aa: CASNASGSRNQPQHF
cdr3_nt: TGTGCCAGTAACGCCTCAGGGTCGCGGAATCAGCCCCAGCATTTT
clone_size: few
v_call: TRBV19
d_call: -
j_call: TRBJ1-5

cdr3_aa: CASTNRDKGYTF
cdr3_nt: TGTGCCAGCACCAACAGGGATAAGGGCTACACCTTC
clone_size: -
v_call: TRBV28
d_call: -
j_call: TRBJ1-2

cdr3_aa: CACTALSGANVLTF
cdr3_nt: TGTGCCTGTACAGCCCTCTCTGGGGCCAACGTCCTGACTTTC
clone_size: many
v_call: TRBV30
d_call: -
j_call: TRBJ2-6

cdr3_aa: CASTRSPGPSLHNEQFF
cdr3_nt: TGTGCCAGCACCCGCTCACCGGGACCCTCCCTACACAATGAGCAGTTCTTC
clone_size: few
v_call: TRBV28
d_call: -
j_call: TRBJ2-1

cdr3_aa: CSARRPSGRANEQFF
cdr3_nt: TGCAGTGCTAGAAGGCCTAGCGGGAGGGCCAATGAGCAGTTCTTC
clone_size: many
v_call: TRBV20-1
d_call: TRBD2
j_call: TRBJ2-1

cdr3_aa: CSARTVLQETQYF
cdr3_nt: TGCAGTGCTAGGACAGTCTTACAAGAGACCCAGTACTTC
clone_size: few
v_call: TRBV20-1
d_call: -
j_call: TRBJ2-5

cdr3_aa: CASSLASGTGPNYGYTF
cdr3_nt: TGTGCCAGCAGCTTAGCCTCCGGGACAGGGCCTAACTATGGCTACACCTTC
clone_size: many
v_call: TRBV7-2
d_call: TRBD1
j_call: TRBJ1-2

cdr3_aa: CASSNRGTFSYNEQFF
cdr3_nt: TGTGCCAGCAGCAACAGGGGTACTTTCTCCTACAATGAGCAGTTCTTC
clone_size: many
v_call: TRBV3-1
d_call: TRBD1
j_call: TRBJ2-1

cdr3_aa: CAWTEGTRAQDTQYF
cdr3_nt: TGTGCCTGGACCGAAGGGACACGAGCCCAAGATACGCAGTATTTT
clone_size: many
v_call: TRBV30
d_call: -
j_call: TRBJ2-3

cdr3_aa: CASIDKDYGYTF
cdr3_nt: TGTGCCAGCATAGACAAGGACTATGGCTACACCTTC
clone_size: few
v_call: TRBV12-3/TRBV12-4
d_call: -
j_call: TRBJ1-2

cdr3_aa: CSARDPRVGFAGELFF
cdr3_nt: TGCAGTGCTAGAGATCCTAGAGTAGGTTTCGCCGGGGAGCTGTTTTTT
clone_size: many
v_call: TRBV20-1
d_call: -
j_call: TRBJ2-2